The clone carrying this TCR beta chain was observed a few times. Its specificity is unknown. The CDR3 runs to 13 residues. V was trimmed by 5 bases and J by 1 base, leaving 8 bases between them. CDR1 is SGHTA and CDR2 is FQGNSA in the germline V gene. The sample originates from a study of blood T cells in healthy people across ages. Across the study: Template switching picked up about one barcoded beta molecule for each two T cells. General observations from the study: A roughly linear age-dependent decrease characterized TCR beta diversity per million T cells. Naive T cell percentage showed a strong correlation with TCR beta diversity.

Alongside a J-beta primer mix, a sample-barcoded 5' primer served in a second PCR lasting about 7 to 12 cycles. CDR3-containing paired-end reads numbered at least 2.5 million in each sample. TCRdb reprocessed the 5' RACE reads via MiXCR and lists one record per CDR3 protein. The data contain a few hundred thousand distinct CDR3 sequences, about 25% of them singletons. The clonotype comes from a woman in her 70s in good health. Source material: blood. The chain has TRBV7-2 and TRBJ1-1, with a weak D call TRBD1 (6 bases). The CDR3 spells CASSIRGNTEAFF. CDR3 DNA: TGTGCCAGCAGCATCAGGGGGAACACTGAAGCTTTCTTT. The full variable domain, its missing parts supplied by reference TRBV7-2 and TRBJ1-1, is GAGVSQSPSNKVTEKGKDVELRCDPISGHTALYWYRQSLGQGLEFLIYFQGNSAPDKSGLPSDRFSAERTGGSVSTLTIQRTQQEDSAVYLCASSIRGNTEAFFGQGTRLTVV.